This T cell receptor beta chain was captured in a study of monozygotic twins with cystic fibrosis. CDR3 length: 15 amino acids. V was shortened by 5 bases and J by 5 bases, with 17 bases between the two germline ends. The V gene's germline CDR1 is SGHTA and CDR2 FQGNSA. Only in-frame clones appear in the TCRdb table, and some are missing; sequencing was by immunoSEQ multiplex PCR. The table records over 15,000 clones, approximately 97% of them present only once. The TCR comes from a woman in her twenties or thirties with cystic fibrosis. The sample was blood. The chain combines TRBV7-2 with TRBJ2-3; TRBD2 is a possible D gene (7 bases). The CDR3 nucleotides read TGTGCCAGCAGCCGGGGAGGGGGAAGGGTAGATACGCAGTATTTT. As protein: CASSRGGGRVDTQYF.